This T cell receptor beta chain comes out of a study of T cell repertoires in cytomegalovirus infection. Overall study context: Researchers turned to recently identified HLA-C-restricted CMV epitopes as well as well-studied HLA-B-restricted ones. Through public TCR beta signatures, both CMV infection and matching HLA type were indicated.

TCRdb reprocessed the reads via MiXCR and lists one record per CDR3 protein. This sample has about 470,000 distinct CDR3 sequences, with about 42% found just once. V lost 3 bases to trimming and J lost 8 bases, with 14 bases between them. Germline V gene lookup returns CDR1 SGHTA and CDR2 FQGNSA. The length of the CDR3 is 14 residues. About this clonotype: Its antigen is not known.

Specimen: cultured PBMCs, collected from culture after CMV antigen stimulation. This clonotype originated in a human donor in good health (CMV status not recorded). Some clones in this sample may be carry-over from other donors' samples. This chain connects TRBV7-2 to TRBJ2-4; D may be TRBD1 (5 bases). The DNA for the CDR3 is TGTGCCAGCAGCTTGGTAGGGGTAACAGACATTCAGTACTTC. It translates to CASSLVGVTDIQYF.